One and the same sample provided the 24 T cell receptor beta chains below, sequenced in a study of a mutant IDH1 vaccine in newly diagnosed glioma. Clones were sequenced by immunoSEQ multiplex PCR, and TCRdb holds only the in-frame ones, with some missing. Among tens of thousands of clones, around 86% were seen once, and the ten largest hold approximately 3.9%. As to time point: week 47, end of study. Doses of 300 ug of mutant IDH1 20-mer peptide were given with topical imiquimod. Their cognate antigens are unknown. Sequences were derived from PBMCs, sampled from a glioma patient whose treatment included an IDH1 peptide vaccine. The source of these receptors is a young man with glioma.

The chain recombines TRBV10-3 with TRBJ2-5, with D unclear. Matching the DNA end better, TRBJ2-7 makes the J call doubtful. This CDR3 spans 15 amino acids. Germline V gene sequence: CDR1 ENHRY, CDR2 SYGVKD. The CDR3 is CAISESADGSYEQYF. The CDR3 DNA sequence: TGTGCCATCAGTGAGTCGGCGGACGGCTCCTACGAGCAGTACTTC.

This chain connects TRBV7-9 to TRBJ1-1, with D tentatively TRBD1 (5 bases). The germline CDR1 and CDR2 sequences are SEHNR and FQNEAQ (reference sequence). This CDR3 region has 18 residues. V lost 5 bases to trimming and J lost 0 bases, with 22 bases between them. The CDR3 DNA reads TGTGCCAGCAGCCCACTTAGGGGAGACAGCGTAATGAACACTGAAGCTTTCTTT. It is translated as CASSPLRGDSVMNTEAFF.

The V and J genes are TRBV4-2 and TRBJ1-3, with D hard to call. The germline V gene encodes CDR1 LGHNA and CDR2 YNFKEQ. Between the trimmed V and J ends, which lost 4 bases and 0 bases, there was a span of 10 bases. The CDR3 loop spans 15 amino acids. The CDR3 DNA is TGTGCCAGCAGCCGTCGTGGGGACTCTGGAAACACCATATATTTT. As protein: CASSRRGDSGNTIYF.

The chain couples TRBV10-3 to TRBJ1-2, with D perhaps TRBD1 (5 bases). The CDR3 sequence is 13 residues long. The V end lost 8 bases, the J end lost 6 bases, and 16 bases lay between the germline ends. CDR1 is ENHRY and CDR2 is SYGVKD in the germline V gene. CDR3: CAIGGGLGHGYTF. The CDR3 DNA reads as TGTGCCATCGGTGGGGGGTTAGGGCATGGCTACACCTTC.

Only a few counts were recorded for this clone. The CDR3 protein is CASSQASRVIYNSPLHF. In DNA form, the CDR3 reads TGTGCCAGCAGCCAAGCATCCAGGGTCATCTATAATTCACCCCTCCACTTT. The chain employs TRBV14 and TRBJ1-6; maybe TRBD1 (5 bases). CDR1 is SGHDN and CDR2 is FVKESK in the germline V gene. The CDR3 length is 17 residues. Trimming removed 1 base at V and 3 bases at J, with 13 bases between.

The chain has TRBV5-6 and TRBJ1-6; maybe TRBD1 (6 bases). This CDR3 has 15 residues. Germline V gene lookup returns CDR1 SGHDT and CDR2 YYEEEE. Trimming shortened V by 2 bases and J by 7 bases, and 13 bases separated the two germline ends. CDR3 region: CASSLGGFRNSPLHF. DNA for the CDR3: TGTGCCAGCAGCTTAGGGGGATTTCGAAATTCACCCCTCCACTTT.

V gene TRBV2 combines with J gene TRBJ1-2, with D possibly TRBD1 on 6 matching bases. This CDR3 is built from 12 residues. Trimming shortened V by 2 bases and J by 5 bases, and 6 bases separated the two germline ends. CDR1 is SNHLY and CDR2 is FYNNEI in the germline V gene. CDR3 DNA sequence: TGTGCCAGCAGTGAAACAGGGTATGGCTACACCTTC. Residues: CASSETGYGYTF.

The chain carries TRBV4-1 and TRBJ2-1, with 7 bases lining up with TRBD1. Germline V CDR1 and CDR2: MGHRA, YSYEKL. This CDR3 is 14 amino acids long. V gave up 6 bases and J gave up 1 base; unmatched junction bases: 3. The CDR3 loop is CASRETGSYNEQFF. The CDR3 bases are TGCGCCAGCAGAGAGACAGGGTCCTACAATGAGCAGTTCTTC.

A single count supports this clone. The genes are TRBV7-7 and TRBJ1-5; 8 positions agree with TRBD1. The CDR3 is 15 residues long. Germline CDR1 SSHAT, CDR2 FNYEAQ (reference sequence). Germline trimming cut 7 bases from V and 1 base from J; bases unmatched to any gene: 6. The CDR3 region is CASKERTGSNQPQHF. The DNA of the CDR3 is TGTGCCAGCAAGGAGAGGACAGGGAGCAATCAGCCCCAGCATTTT.

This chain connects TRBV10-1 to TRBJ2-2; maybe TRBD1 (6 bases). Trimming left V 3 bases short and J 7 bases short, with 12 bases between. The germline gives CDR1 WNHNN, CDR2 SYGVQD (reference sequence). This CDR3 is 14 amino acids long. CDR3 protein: CASSEVTGNGELFF. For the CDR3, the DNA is TGCGCCAGCAGTGAAGTGACAGGCAACGGGGAGCTGTTTTTT.

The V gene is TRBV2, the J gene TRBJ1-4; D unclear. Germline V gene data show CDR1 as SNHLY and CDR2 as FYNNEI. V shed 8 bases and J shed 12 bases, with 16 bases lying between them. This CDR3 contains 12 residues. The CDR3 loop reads CASCPEPTELFF. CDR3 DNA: TGTGCCAGCTGCCCTGAGCCGACGGAACTGTTTTTT.

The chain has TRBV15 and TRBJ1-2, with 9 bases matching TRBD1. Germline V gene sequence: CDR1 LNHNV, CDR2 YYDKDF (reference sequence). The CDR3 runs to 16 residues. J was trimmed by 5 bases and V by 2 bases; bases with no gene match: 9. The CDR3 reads CATSRPDRGSDYGYTF. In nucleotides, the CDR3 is TGTGCCACCAGCAGACCCGACAGGGGGTCGGATTATGGCTACACCTTC.

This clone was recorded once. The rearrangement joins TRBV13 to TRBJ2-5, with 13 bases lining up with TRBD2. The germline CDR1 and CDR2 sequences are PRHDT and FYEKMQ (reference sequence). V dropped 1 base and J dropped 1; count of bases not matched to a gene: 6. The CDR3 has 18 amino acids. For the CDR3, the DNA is TGTGCCAGCAGCTTAGTCCGGACTAGCGGGGGTTTCCAAGAGACCCAGTACTTC. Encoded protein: CASSLVRTSGGFQETQYF.

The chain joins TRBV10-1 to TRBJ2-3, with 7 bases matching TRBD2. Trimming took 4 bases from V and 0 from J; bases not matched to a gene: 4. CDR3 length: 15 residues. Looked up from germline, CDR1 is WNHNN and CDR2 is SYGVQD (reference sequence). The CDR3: CASSGLAESTDTQYF. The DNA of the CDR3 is TGCGCCAGCAGTGGCCTAGCGGAAAGCACAGATACGCAGTATTTT.

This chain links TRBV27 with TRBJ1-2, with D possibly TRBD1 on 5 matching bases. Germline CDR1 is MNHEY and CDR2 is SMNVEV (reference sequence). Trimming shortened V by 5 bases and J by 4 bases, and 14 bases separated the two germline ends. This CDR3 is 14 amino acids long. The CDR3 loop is CASSPLIGGYGYTF. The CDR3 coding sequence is TGTGCCAGCAGTCCCCTAATCGGGGGCTATGGCTACACCTTC.

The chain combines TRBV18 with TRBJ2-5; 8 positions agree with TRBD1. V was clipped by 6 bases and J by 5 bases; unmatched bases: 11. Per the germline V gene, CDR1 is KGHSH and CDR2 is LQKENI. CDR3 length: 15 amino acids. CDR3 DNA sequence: TGTGCCAGCTCGCCGCCAGGGGGCGCAAGGGAGACCCAGTACTTC. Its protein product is CASSPPGGARETQYF.

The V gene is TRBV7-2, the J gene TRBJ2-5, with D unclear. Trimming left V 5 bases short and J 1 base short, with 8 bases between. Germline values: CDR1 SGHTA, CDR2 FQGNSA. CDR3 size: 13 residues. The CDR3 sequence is CASSRGVQETQYF. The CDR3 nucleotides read TGTGCCAGCAGCAGAGGAGTCCAAGAGACCCAGTACTTC.

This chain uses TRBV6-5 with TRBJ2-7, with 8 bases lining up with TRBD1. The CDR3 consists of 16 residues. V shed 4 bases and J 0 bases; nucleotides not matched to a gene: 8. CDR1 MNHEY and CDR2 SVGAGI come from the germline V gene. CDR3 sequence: CASSLSTGGSSYEQYF. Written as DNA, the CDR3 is TGTGCCAGCAGTTTATCTACAGGGGGTAGCTCCTACGAGCAGTACTTC.

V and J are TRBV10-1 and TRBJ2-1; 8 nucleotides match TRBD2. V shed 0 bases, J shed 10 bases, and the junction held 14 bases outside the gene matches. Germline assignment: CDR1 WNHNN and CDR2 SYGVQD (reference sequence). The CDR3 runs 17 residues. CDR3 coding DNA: TGCGCCAGCAGTGAGTCGGTATTAAGCGGGGGCCTGGGGGAGCAGTTCTTC. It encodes CASSESVLSGGLGEQFF.

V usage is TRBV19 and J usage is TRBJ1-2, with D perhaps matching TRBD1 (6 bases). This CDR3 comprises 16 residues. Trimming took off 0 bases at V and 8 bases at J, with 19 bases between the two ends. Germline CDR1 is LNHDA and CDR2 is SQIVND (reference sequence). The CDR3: CASSIEPGHTYRGYTF. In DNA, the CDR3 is TGTGCCAGTAGTATAGAGCCGGGACATACATATCGGGGCTACACCTTC.

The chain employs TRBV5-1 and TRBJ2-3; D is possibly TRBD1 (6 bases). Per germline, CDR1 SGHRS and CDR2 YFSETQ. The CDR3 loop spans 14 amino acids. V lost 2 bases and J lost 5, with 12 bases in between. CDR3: CASSLQGSGDTQYF. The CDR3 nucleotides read TGCGCCAGCAGCTTACAGGGTTCAGGAGATACGCAGTATTTT.

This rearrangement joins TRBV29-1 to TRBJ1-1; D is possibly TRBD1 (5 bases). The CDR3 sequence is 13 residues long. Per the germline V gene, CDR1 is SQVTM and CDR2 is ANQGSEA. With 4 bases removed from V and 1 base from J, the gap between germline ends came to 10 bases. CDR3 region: CSVARQPNTEAFF. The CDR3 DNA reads TGCAGCGTTGCGAGACAGCCGAACACTGAAGCTTTCTTT.

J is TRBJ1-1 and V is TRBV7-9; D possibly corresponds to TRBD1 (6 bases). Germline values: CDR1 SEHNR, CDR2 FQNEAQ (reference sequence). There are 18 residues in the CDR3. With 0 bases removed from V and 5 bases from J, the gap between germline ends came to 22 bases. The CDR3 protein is CASSLARYRDGLDTEAFF. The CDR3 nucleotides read TGTGCCAGCAGCTTAGCGAGATACAGGGACGGATTGGATACTGAAGCTTTCTTT.

The CDR3 is CASSLGTERGSPLHF. CDR3 DNA: TGTGCCAGCAGCTTGGGAACAGAGAGGGGCTCACCCCTCCACTTT. The chain employs TRBV5-4 and TRBJ1-6, with D maybe TRBD1 (5 bases). Between the trimmed V and J ends, which lost 0 bases and 10 bases, there was a span of 14 bases. Germline V gene data show CDR1 as SGHNT and CDR2 as YYREEE (reference sequence). This CDR3 comprises 15 residues.